This paragraph reports one T cell receptor (beta chain). Trimming took off 2 bases at V and 8 bases at J, with 10 bases between the two ends. The length of the CDR3 is 13 residues. From germline, CDR1 is MNHEY and CDR2 SVGAGI. This sample was taken from a study of T cell repertoires in cytomegalovirus infection. Using its own MiXCR run on the reads, TCRdb lists one record per CDR3 protein. Of 500,000 to 600,000 distinct CDR3 sequences detected, about 15% appear once; the ten largest clones hold about 24%. The sequenced sample consisted of CD8+ T cells from PBMCs. The TCR originated in a human donor in good health (CMV status not recorded). Some clones in this sample may be carry-over from other donors' samples. The chain employs TRBV6-5 and TRBJ2-4; D is undetermined. Here the CDR3 DNA reads TGTGCCAGCAGTTACGGTTATCTAGACATTCAGTACTTC. Protein: CASSYGYLDIQYF.